A selection of T cell receptor beta chains follows, all from one sample in a study of blood T cell repertoires in COVID-19. Repertoires were generated with immunoSEQ multiplex PCR, while TCRdb's copy carries only in-frame clones and drops some. The sample has around 370,000 clones; roughly 86% are singletons. Sequenced: peripheral blood. The receptors originated from a woman aged 70-85 years with COVID-19, enrolled during active disease. Each CDR3 is given with its conserved first and last residue. Each record gives: clone size, V gene, J gene, D gene, CDR3 DNA, CDR3 protein. D genes are given only for firm matches. Some rows mark clone size as missing; the rest say once, few, many or name a class of expanded clone.

size: once; V: TRBV3-1/TRBV3-2; J: TRBJ1-1; D: .; DNA: TGTGCCAGCAGAATCCAGGAGGGCACTGAAGCTTTCTTT; CDR3: CASRIQEGTEAFF
size: .; V: TRBV6-5; J: TRBJ1-5; D: .; DNA: TGTGCCAGCAGTTACCTCGGGAATCAGCCCCAGCATTTT; CDR3: CASSYLGNQPQHF
size: .; V: TRBV28; J: TRBJ1-5; D: TRBD1; DNA: TGTGCCAGCAGACCAATGGGACAGGGGGTAGGCAATCAGCCCCAGCATTTT; CDR3: CASRPMGQGVGNQPQHF
size: .; V: TRBV6-5; J: TRBJ2-1; D: TRBD2; DNA: TGTGCCAGCAGTTACTCGGCGGGGGGACTCGGTAATGAGCAGTTCTTC; CDR3: CASSYSAGGLGNEQFF
size: few; V: TRBV29-1; J: TRBJ1-2; D: TRBD1; DNA: TGCAGCGTTGAAGTCGGACAGGTTTACCCCTATGGCTACACCTTC; CDR3: CSVEVGQVYPYGYTF
size: .; V: TRBV28; J: TRBJ2-1; D: TRBD1; DNA: TGTGCCAGCAGTTTCGGTGACAGGGCTAATGGGGAGCAGTTCTTC; CDR3: CASSFGDRANGEQFF
size: .; V: TRBV11-2; J: TRBJ2-1; D: TRBD1; DNA: TGTGCCAGCAGCTTAGGGGCGGGACAGGGTGGTGGCAATGAGCAGTTCTTC; CDR3: CASSLGAGQGGGNEQFF
size: few; V: TRBV14; J: TRBJ2-7; D: .; DNA: TGTGCCAGCAGCCCCGGCAGTGGGCTGAAGCAGTACTTC; CDR3: CASSPGSGLKQYF
size: .; V: TRBV5-1; J: TRBJ1-5; D: TRBD1; DNA: TGCGCCAGCAGCTGGACAGGGGATAGCAATCAGCCCCAGCATTTT; CDR3: CASSWTGDSNQPQHF
size: .; V: TRBV10-2; J: TRBJ2-5; D: .; DNA: TGCGCCAGCAGTGAGACGGGGGTTCGAGAGACCCAGTACTTC; CDR3: CASSETGVRETQYF
size: .; V: TRBV18; J: TRBJ2-2; D: .; DNA: TGTGCCAGCCCCAAGGGGACCGGGGAGCTGTTTTTT; CDR3: CASPKGTGELFF
size: .; V: TRBV5-1; J: TRBJ1-2; D: TRBD1; DNA: TGCGCCAGCGGACAGGGTACCGACTATGGCTACACCTTC; CDR3: CASGQGTDYGYTF
size: .; V: TRBV9; J: TRBJ2-2; D: .; DNA: TGTGCCAGCAGCCCTACCACAGGGAGTATTAACGGGGAGCTGTTTTTT; CDR3: CASSPTTGSINGELFF
size: once; V: TRBV19; J: TRBJ1-2; D: TRBD1; DNA: TGTGCCAGTAAGCCGACCTCCGGGACAGGGGGTGGCTACACCTTC; CDR3: CASKPTSGTGGGYTF
size: .; V: TRBV7-3; J: TRBJ1-2; D: .; DNA: TGTGCCAGCAGCCTTCGGGGCTATGGCTACACCTTC; CDR3: CASSLRGYGYTF
size: .; V: TRBV9; J: TRBJ1-4; D: TRBD1; DNA: TGTGCCAGCAGCGTAGGGTCAGGGGGCTATGAAAAACTGTTTTTT; CDR3: CASSVGSGGYEKLFF
size: .; V: TRBV28; J: TRBJ2-4; D: .; DNA: TGTGCCAGCAGTTTATCAGGGTCCAAAAACATTCAGTACTTC; CDR3: CASSLSGSKNIQYF
size: .; V: TRBV9; J: TRBJ2-2; D: TRBD1; DNA: TGTGCCAGCAGCCCGCAGACAGGGGGCACCGGGGAGCTGTTTTTT; CDR3: CASSPQTGGTGELFF
size: .; V: TRBV7-2; J: TRBJ1-1; D: .; DNA: TGTGCCAGCAGCTACAGGGCTGGTGAGTCTGAAGCTTTCTTT; CDR3: CASSYRAGESEAFF
size: .; V: TRBV28; J: TRBJ1-3; D: TRBD1; DNA: TGTGCCAGCACCGATATTGGGGTGACAGGGGAAAACACCATATATTTT; CDR3: CASTDIGVTGENTIYF
size: .; V: TRBV9; J: TRBJ2-3; D: TRBD2; DNA: TGTGCCAGCAGCCCCTCCTCCGGGACTAGCGGGGCAGATACGCAGTATTTT; CDR3: CASSPSSGTSGADTQYF
size: .; V: TRBV18; J: TRBJ1-2; D: TRBD1; DNA: TGTGCCAGCTCATCTGGACAGGATCACCCCTATGGCTACACCTTC; CDR3: CASSSGQDHPYGYTF
size: once; V: TRBV14; J: TRBJ2-5; D: .; DNA: TGTGCCAGCAGTGGGGTTGCAGGGTGGACCCAGTACTTC; CDR3: CASSGVAGWTQYF
size: .; V: TRBV2; J: TRBJ1-1; D: .; DNA: TGTGCCAGCAGTGAACAGGGTCCGAACACTGAAGCTTTCTTT; CDR3: CASSEQGPNTEAFF
size: .; V: TRBV5-1; J: TRBJ2-1; D: TRBD2; DNA: TGCGCCAGCAGCTTCTTAGCGGGGGAGTACAATGAGCAGTTCTTC; CDR3: CASSFLAGEYNEQFF
size: .; V: TRBV19; J: TRBJ1-5; D: .; DNA: TGTGCCAGTACCCGCTCGGGGTCGCGGGATCAGCCCCAGCATTTT; CDR3: CASTRSGSRDQPQHF
size: .; V: TRBV5-1; J: TRBJ1-2; D: TRBD1; DNA: TGCGCCAGCAGCTTGGAGGGGACAGGGGTAGGCTACACCTTC; CDR3: CASSLEGTGVGYTF
size: .; V: TRBV5-1; J: TRBJ2-1; D: TRBD2; DNA: TGCGCCAGCAGCTTGGGGGCTGGCGGGGGGAGCTCCTACAATGAGCAGTTCTTC; CDR3: CASSLGAGGGSSYNEQFF
size: .; V: TRBV7-9; J: TRBJ1-2; D: TRBD1; DNA: TGTGCCAGCAGCCTAGGACAGGGTTCTAACTATGGCTACACCTTC; CDR3: CASSLGQGSNYGYTF
size: .; V: TRBV9; J: TRBJ1-1; D: .; DNA: TGTGCCAGCAGCGTTCGGGGGGCTTTGGACACTGAAGCTTTCTTT; CDR3: CASSVRGALDTEAFF
size: .; V: TRBV7-8; J: TRBJ1-2; D: TRBD1; DNA: TGTGCCAGCAGCGTCGGGACAGGGGGCCCCAACTATGGCTACACCTTC; CDR3: CASSVGTGGPNYGYTF
size: .; V: TRBV5-1; J: TRBJ1-4; D: .; DNA: TGCGCCAGCAGCCCAGGCGGGGTGGCTAATGAAAAACTGTTTTTT; CDR3: CASSPGGVANEKLFF
size: .; V: TRBV6-1; J: TRBJ1-1; D: TRBD1; DNA: TGTGCCAGCAGTGAATTAACGGGGACAGGGGGCAGAGCTTTCTTT; CDR3: CASSELTGTGGRAFF
size: .; V: TRBV29-1; J: TRBJ2-4; D: .; DNA: TGCAGCGTTGAAGAAGGTAGCAACGTTATTCAGTACTTC; CDR3: CSVEEGSNVIQYF
size: .; V: TRBV7-2; J: TRBJ2-5; D: TRBD2; DNA: TGTGCCAGCAGCTCGGGACTAGCGGGGGTGACGATAGAGACCCAGTACTTC; CDR3: CASSSGLAGVTIETQYF
size: .; V: TRBV19; J: TRBJ2-7; D: TRBD1; DNA: TGTGCCAGTAGTATTTCGGTGTCCTCAGGGGGCGAGCAGTACTTC; CDR3: CASSISVSSGGEQYF
size: .; V: TRBV19; J: TRBJ1-2; D: .; DNA: TGTGCCAGTAGTATTTCCGGGAAGGGGGCTAACTATGGCTACACCTTC; CDR3: CASSISGKGANYGYTF
size: .; V: TRBV7-9; J: TRBJ2-7; D: TRBD1; DNA: TGTGCCAGCAGCCGCCGGGACAGCTACGAGCAGTACTTC; CDR3: CASSRRDSYEQYF
size: .; V: TRBV5-1; J: TRBJ2-7; D: TRBD1; DNA: TGCGCCAGCAGCTGGGGACAGGGGTCTACCTACGAGCAGTACTTC; CDR3: CASSWGQGSTYEQYF
size: .; V: TRBV5-6; J: TRBJ2-7; D: TRBD2; DNA: TGTGCCAGCAGCTTGGGGAGCGGGGGGAGATACGAGCAGTACTTC; CDR3: CASSLGSGGRYEQYF
size: once; V: TRBV29-1; J: TRBJ2-4; D: .; DNA: TGCAGCGTTGAAGATTTTTGGGCGGGGGCTTTGGCCAAAAACATTCAGTACTTC; CDR3: CSVEDFWAGALAKNIQYF
size: .; V: TRBV3-1/TRBV3-2; J: TRBJ2-7; D: .; DNA: TGTGCCAGCAGCCGGAGCGGTAGCGAGCAGTACTTC; CDR3: CASSRSGSEQYF
size: .; V: TRBV5-5; J: TRBJ2-7; D: .; DNA: TGTGCCAGCAGCCTGGACGGGACTTACGAGCAGTACTTC; CDR3: CASSLDGTYEQYF
size: .; V: TRBV30; J: TRBJ2-1; D: TRBD2; DNA: TGTGCCTGGAGAGCGGGGGGCTATGAGCAGTTCTTC; CDR3: CAWRAGGYEQFF
size: .; V: TRBV19; J: TRBJ1-2; D: .; DNA: TGTGCCAGTAGTATAGGGCGGACAAACTATGGCTACACCTTC; CDR3: CASSIGRTNYGYTF
size: .; V: TRBV5-6; J: TRBJ2-1; D: .; DNA: TGTGCCAGCAGCTTGGACCAGTACAATGAGCAGTTCTTC; CDR3: CASSLDQYNEQFF
size: .; V: TRBV2; J: TRBJ1-5; D: .; DNA: TGTGCCAGCAGTGCAGGGAATCAGCCCCAGCATTTT; CDR3: CASSAGNQPQHF
size: .; V: TRBV7-2; J: TRBJ1-5; D: TRBD1; DNA: TGTGCCAGCAACGGACAGGGCTCAAATCAGCCCCAGCATTTT; CDR3: CASNGQGSNQPQHF